The 22 T cell receptor beta chains below were found in one sample sequenced in a study of post-analysis software for immune sequencing data. Antigen specificity for these receptors is unknown. Carried by the TCR beta cDNA libraries were unique molecular identifiers. TCRdb fed the PCR reads into MiXCR, producing one record per CDR3 protein. In the table there are some 500,000 distinct CDR3 sequences, around 40% of which are singletons. The study, taken as a whole, reports: Elevated frequency relative to controls characterized four or five TRBV segments in patients, TRBV5-6, TRBV5-1 and TRBV20-1 among them.

The sample taken for sequencing was blood. The receptors here all came from a girl aged 5-17 years with multiple sclerosis.

The chain links TRBV29-1 to TRBJ1-2, with D tentatively TRBD1 (5 bases). This CDR3 contains 14 residues. Trimming left V 5 bases short and J 4 bases short, with 17 bases between. CDR1 and CDR2 from the germline V gene are SQVTM and ANQGSEA. The CDR3 nucleotides are TGCAGCGTTATAGGGGAAGGGTTGGCCTATGGCTACACCTTC. Translating it yields CSVIGEGLAYGYTF.

The genes are TRBV7-3 and TRBJ2-3; maybe TRBD2 (5 bases). V was cut by 7 bases and J by 4 bases, with 15 bases left in between. CDR3 length: 14 amino acids. The V gene's germline CDR1 is SGHTA and CDR2 FQGTGA. CDR3 sequence (DNA): TGTGCCAGCAAGCGCGGGTTTTCCGCAGATACGCAGTATTTT. Protein: CASKRGFSADTQYF.

This clonotype was seen more than once but under ten times. V and J are TRBV7-9 and TRBJ2-3; a possible D gene is TRBD1 (5 bases). V shed 5 bases and J shed 4 bases, with 10 bases lying between them. There are 13 residues in the CDR3. Per the germline V gene, CDR1 is SEHNR and CDR2 is FQNEAQ (reference sequence). The CDR3 nucleotides read TGTGCCAGCAGCCTGGACAACGCAGATACGCAGTATTTT. Translation: CASSLDNADTQYF.

V usage is TRBV7-8 and J usage is TRBJ2-1; 11 bases line up with TRBD2. This CDR3 region has 20 residues. V was clipped by 1 base and J by 0 bases; unmatched bases: 11. Germline V CDR1 and CDR2: SGHVS, FQNEAQ. CDR3: CASSLVRLAGFGSSYNEQFF. The CDR3 DNA follows: TGTGCCAGCAGCTTAGTTCGACTAGCGGGGTTCGGAAGCTCCTACAATGAGCAGTTCTTC.

This clonotype has more than one count but fewer than ten. The chain recombines TRBV6-1 with TRBJ2-7; 9 bases map to TRBD1. After removal of 6 bases from V and 5 bases from J, the junction contained 17 bases not matched to a gene. The CDR3 has 17 amino acids. Germline V lookup: CDR1 MNHNS, CDR2 SASEGT. DNA for the CDR3: TGTGCCAGCAGCCGCAAACGCCCGGGACAGGGCGCCGACGAGCAGTACTTC. As protein: CASSRKRPGQGADEQYF.

The chain uses TRBV20-1 and TRBJ1-2; 7 nucleotides agree with TRBD1. This CDR3 region has 13 residues. J was trimmed by 4 bases and V by 4 bases; bases with no gene match: 6. CDR1 is DFQATT, CDR2 SNEGSKA, per germline (reference sequence). CDR3 in amino acids: CSAKQGRVYGYTF. CDR3 nucleotide sequence: TGCAGTGCTAAACAGGGGCGAGTCTATGGCTACACCTTC.

The V call is TRBV29-1, the J call TRBJ2-7; TRBD1 aligns across 10 bases. V dropped 0 bases and J dropped 3; count of bases not matched to a gene: 8. The CDR3 has 16 residues. Germline CDR1 is SQVTM and CDR2 is ANQGSEA. CDR3 DNA sequence: TGCAGCGTTGAAGATGGCCCGGGACAGGGGATCTACGAGCAGTACTTC. As protein: CSVEDGPGQGIYEQYF.

The chain couples TRBV15 to TRBJ2-7; a weak D match, TRBD1 (6 bases). V was trimmed by 5 bases and J by 7 bases, leaving 24 bases between them. This CDR3 comprises 16 residues. In germline, CDR1 is LNHNV, CDR2 YYDKDF (reference sequence). CDR3: CATSPGTRGNVEEQYF. CDR3 DNA: TGTGCCACCAGCCCGGGGACAAGGGGGAACGTAGAGGAGCAGTACTTC.

The V call is TRBV7-3, the J call TRBJ1-2; possible D gene TRBD1, 5 bases. Germline lookup yields CDR1 SGHTA and CDR2 FQGTGA. Trimming removed 6 bases at V and 4 bases at J, with 15 bases between. This CDR3 spans 14 amino acids. The CDR3 DNA sequence: TGTGCCAGCAGTTCAGGGACTCTCGGCTATGGCTACACCTTC. Residues: CASSSGTLGYGYTF.

CDR3 protein: CASSLAILAGGPGEQFF. The CDR3 region has the DNA TGTGCCAGCAGTTTAGCGATCCTAGCGGGAGGGCCGGGTGAGCAGTTCTTC. The chain recombines TRBV12-3 or TRBV12-4 with TRBJ2-1; 12 bases match TRBD2. Trimming at V came to 0 bases and at J to 9 bases, leaving 9 bases not matched to a gene. This CDR3 is built from 17 residues.

V usage is TRBV4-1 and J usage is TRBJ1-2, with D tentatively TRBD1 (5 bases). Trimming pared 0 bases from V and 2 bases from J, leaving 19 bases between. The length of the CDR3 is 18 residues. Germline V lookup: CDR1 MGHRA, CDR2 YSYEKL. The CDR3 spells CASSQDPTGLPRNYGYTF. CDR3 bases: TGCGCCAGCAGCCAAGATCCGACGGGGCTCCCCCGAAACTATGGCTACACCTTC.

This clonotype came up a few times. The chain couples TRBV20-1 to TRBJ2-6, with D unresolved. Trimming removed 7 bases from V and 0 bases from J, with 13 bases in between. The CDR3 totals 15 residues. Germline CDR1 and CDR2: DFQATT and SNEGSKA (reference sequence). CDR3 nucleotides: TGCAGTGTCCCGGACGCCCGCTCTGGGGCCAACGTCCTGACTTTC. It encodes CSVPDARSGANVLTF.

The chain recombines TRBV5-6 with TRBJ2-7; D is possibly TRBD2 (6 bases). The CDR3 is 14 residues long. Trimming took 7 bases from V and 6 from J, leaving 20 bases between them. Looked up from germline, CDR1 is SGHDT and CDR2 is YYEEEE. The CDR3 loop reads CASRFRDSLSEQYF. In DNA form, the CDR3 reads TGTGCCAGCCGGTTCCGGGACTCCTTAAGCGAGCAGTACTTC.

This clonotype has more than one count but fewer than ten. This chain uses TRBV29-1 with TRBJ2-7; D perhaps matches TRBD1 (5 bases). The V gene lost 5 bases and the J gene lost 2 bases, with 10 bases spanning the gap. The CDR3 is 12 residues long. Per germline, CDR1 SQVTM and CDR2 ANQGSEA. The CDR3 DNA sequence: TGCAGCGTTTCGACAGACCCCTACGAGCAGTACTTC. Translation gives CSVSTDPYEQYF.

This chain joins TRBV20-1 and TRBJ1-1; D call uncertain. CDR1 and CDR2 from the germline V gene are DFQATT and SNEGSKA (reference sequence). The ends were cut back, 7 bases at V and 0 bases at J, with 15 bases in the middle. The CDR3 contains 14 residues. The CDR3: CSVPGRKMNTEAFF. CDR3 bases: TGCAGTGTTCCGGGCCGGAAAATGAACACTGAAGCTTTCTTT.

The chain combines TRBV5-1 with TRBJ2-7, with D perhaps matching TRBD2 (6 bases). With the DNA end fitting TRBJ2-5 better, the J assignment may be wrong. This CDR3 has 15 amino acids. In germline, CDR1 is SGHRS, CDR2 YFSETQ. For the CDR3, the DNA is TGCGCCAGCAGCTTGCAAAGCGGGTACCAAGAGACCCAGTACTTC. It is translated as CASSLQSGYQETQYF.

This clonotype has only a few counts. The CDR3 nucleotides read TGTGCCAGCAGCCAAGGACAGGTCTCCTATGGCTACACCTTC. This sequence encodes CASSQGQVSYGYTF. The chain links TRBV4-2 to TRBJ1-2; D might be TRBD1 (6 bases). Germline CDR1 LGHNA, CDR2 YNFKEQ. CDR3 length: 14 amino acids. V shed 1 base and J shed 4 bases, with 10 bases lying between them.

V and J are TRBV6-2 or TRBV6-3 and TRBJ2-1; no definite D call. The germline gives CDR1 MNHEY, CDR2 SVGEGT. The CDR3 loop spans 15 amino acids. V gave up 2 bases and J gave up 2 bases, with 10 bases separating them. DNA of the CDR3: TGTGCCAGCAGTTACACGGACCCTACCTACAATGAGCAGTTCTTC. Amino acids: CASSYTDPTYNEQFF.

The V call is TRBV10-3, the J call TRBJ2-7, with TRBD1 identical over 7 bases. Per the germline V gene, CDR1 is ENHRY and CDR2 is SYGVKD. The ends lost 4 bases at V and 1 base at J; junction bases unmatched: 7. CDR3 length equals 15 residues. The CDR3 here is CAISVNRGPSYEQYF. The CDR3 nucleotides are TGTGCCATCAGTGTCAACAGGGGACCTTCCTACGAGCAGTACTTC.

The chain is built from TRBV12-3 or TRBV12-4 and TRBJ2-5; 9 nucleotides match TRBD2. This CDR3 is built from 16 residues. After removal of 2 bases from V and 5 bases from J, the junction contained 9 bases not matched to a gene. The CDR3 nucleotides read TGTGCCAGCAGTTTAAGGAGCGGGAGGCTAAGGGAGACCCAGTACTTC. This codes for CASSLRSGRLRETQYF.

The J gene is TRBJ2-3, the V gene TRBV5-1; D could derive from TRBD1 or TRBD2 (6 bases each). The germline V gene has CDR1 SGHRS and CDR2 YFSETQ. CDR3 length: 16 residues. Trimming took 0 bases from V and 0 from J, leaving 11 bases between them. The CDR3 here is CASSLGQGTSTDTQYF. The DNA of the CDR3 is TGCGCCAGCAGCTTGGGGCAGGGGACTAGCACAGATACGCAGTATTTT.

This clonotype was observed a few times. The V gene is TRBV20-1, the J gene TRBJ2-7; D gene uncertain. V was shortened by 2 bases and J by 3 bases, with 5 bases between the two germline ends. There are 11 residues in the CDR3. CDR1 and CDR2 (germline): DFQATT, SNEGSKA (reference sequence). The CDR3 spells CSARRVYEQYF. The CDR3, as DNA: TGCAGTGCTAGAAGGGTCTACGAGCAGTACTTC.